This entry features one TCR beta chain sequence. Its antigen is as yet unknown. The data belong to a study of cytomegalovirus exposure and HLA in healthy donors. V lost 4 bases to trimming and J lost 8 bases; unmatched junction nucleotides: 9. The CDR3 runs to 15 residues. Per germline, CDR1 MNHEY and CDR2 SVGAGI. The PCR used 60 Vbeta and 13 Jbeta primers. The data were produced by immunoSEQ multiplex PCR, yet TCRdb's version contains in-frame clones alone and is incomplete. The sample has 200,000 to 250,000 clones, approximately 78% seen once. Notes on the study in general: Previous analysis showed most TCR beta V segments were productive about 90% or about 30% of the time.

Donors sampled were nominally healthy, though unrecorded immune exposures were likely. V gene TRBV6-5 combines with J gene TRBJ1-4; TRBD1 matches at 8 bases. The sequenced sample was PBMCs. The receptor was isolated from a man aged 30 to 45 in good health and CMV-seronegative. CDR3 sequence (DNA): TGTGCCAGCAGTTCCCTAGGACAGGGAGAAGAAAAACTGTTTTTT. It specifies CASSSLGQGEEKLFF.